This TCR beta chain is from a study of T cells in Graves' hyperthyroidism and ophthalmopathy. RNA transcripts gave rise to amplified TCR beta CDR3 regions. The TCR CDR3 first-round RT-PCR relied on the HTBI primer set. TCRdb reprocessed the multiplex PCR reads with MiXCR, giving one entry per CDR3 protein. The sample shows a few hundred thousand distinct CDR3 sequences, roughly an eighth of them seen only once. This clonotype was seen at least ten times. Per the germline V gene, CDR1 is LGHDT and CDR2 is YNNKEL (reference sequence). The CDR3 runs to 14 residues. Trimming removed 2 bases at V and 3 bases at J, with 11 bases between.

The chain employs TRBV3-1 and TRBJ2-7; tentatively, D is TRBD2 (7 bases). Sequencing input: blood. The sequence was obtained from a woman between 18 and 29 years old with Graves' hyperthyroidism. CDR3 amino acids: CASSQRGALYEQYF. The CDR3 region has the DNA TGTGCCAGCAGCCAACGGGGGGCCCTCTACGAGCAGTACTTC.